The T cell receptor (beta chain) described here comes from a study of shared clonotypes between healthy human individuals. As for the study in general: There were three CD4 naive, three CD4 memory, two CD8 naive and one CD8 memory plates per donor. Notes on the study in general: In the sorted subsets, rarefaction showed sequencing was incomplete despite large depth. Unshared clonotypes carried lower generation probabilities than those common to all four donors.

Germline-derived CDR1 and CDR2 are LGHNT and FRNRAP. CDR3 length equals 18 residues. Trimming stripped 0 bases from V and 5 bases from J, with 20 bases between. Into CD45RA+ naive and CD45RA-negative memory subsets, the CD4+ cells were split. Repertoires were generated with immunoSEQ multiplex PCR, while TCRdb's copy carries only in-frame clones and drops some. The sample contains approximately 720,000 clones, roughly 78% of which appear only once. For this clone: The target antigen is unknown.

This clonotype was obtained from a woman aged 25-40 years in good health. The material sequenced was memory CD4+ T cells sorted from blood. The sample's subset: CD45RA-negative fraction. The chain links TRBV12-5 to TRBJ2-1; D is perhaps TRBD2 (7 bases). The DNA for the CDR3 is TGTGCTAGTGGTTTGGTACTTTGGGGGGGGCCGACAAACAATGAGCAGTTCTTC. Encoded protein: CASGLVLWGGPTNNEQFF.